Here is one T cell receptor (beta chain) with its context. Its antigen is not identified. Preparation of TCR beta libraries was done by quantitative 5'-RACE with molecular barcodes. TCRdb reanalysed the 5' RACE reads using MiXCR and keeps one entry per CDR3 protein. The sample has about 250,000 distinct CDR3 sequences, roughly 32% seen once. The sample originates from a study of CD8 T cells in ankylosing spondylitis. Germline V gene lookup returns CDR1 ENHRY and CDR2 SYGVKD. The CDR3 consists of 15 residues. The J segment lost 0 bases and the V segment lost 5 bases, leaving 6 bases of the junction unmatched. Study-level points and caveats: The disease-linked clones had a CD8+ phenotype and low blood frequencies. Characteristic, it appeared, of ankylosing spondylitis blood was a TCR beta motif of fewer than 10 highly homologous variants.

The sequenced sample was blood, either unsorted or a sorted T cell fraction (not recorded which). The sequence was collected from a male donor with ankylosing spondylitis or in good health (not recorded which). The genes are TRBV10-3 and TRBJ1-2; 7 bases are shared with TRBD1. CDR3 nucleotide sequence: TGTGCCATCAGTAAAGACAGGGAAGCTAACTATGGCTACACCTTC. It translates to CAISKDREANYGYTF.